A selection of T cell receptor beta chains follows, all from one sample in a study of CD8 T cells in Susac syndrome. One entry per CDR3 protein results from TCRdb running MiXCR on the immunoSEQ multiplex PCR reads. The data show a few hundred thousand distinct CDR3 sequences, with 92% seen just once and roughly 0.13% held by the top ten. The specimen was CD8+ T cells from PBMCs. The receptors originated from a human donor with multiple sclerosis. Each CDR3 is given without its conserved first and last residue. Where a row states a size, it is once, few, many or the class of an expanded clone; other rows omit it.

TRBJ1-5,TRBV27,few,ASSPTGSGNQPQH
TRBJ1-2,TRBV20-1,.,SAREDLQGYT
TRBJ1-3,TRBV4-1,.,ASSQDIGGPENTIY
TRBJ1-1,TRBV27,few,ASSLGPKNTEAF
TRBJ1-6,TRBV12-3/TRBV12-4,.,ASSPSAQGALNSPLH
TRBJ1-2,TRBV29-1,.,SYGQLNYGYT
TRBJ1-6,TRBV7-2,.,ASSWGPYANSPLH
TRBJ1-5,TRBV4-2,.,ASSQDPLGGPQPQH
TRBJ1-6,TRBV7-9,.,ASSPGEGISNTNSPLH
TRBJ2-3,TRBV7-9,.,ASSSSPVPYTQY
TRBJ2-7,TRBV29-1,.,SVVAANYEQY
TRBJ2-5,TRBV7-2,.,ASSPDGLAGGFQETQY
TRBJ1-2,TRBV6-5,.,ASSYGYGRSDT
TRBJ1-1,TRBV9,.,ASSVGQGPEAF
TRBJ2-3,TRBV7-2,once,ASSPTLAGSPSDTQY
TRBJ2-2,TRBV4-3,.,ASSQESEPNTGELF
TRBJ2-1,TRBV5-4,.,ASSLGGYVHNEQF
TRBJ2-1,TRBV24-1,.,ATSDGRAGGVRDEQF
TRBJ2-1,TRBV11-2,.,ASSWTSGSSNEQF
TRBJ2-1,TRBV13,.,ASSLGSKWYEQF
TRBJ1-1,TRBV13,.,ASSLWDNTEAF
TRBJ2-1,TRBV4-2,.,ASSQEMEAYNEQF